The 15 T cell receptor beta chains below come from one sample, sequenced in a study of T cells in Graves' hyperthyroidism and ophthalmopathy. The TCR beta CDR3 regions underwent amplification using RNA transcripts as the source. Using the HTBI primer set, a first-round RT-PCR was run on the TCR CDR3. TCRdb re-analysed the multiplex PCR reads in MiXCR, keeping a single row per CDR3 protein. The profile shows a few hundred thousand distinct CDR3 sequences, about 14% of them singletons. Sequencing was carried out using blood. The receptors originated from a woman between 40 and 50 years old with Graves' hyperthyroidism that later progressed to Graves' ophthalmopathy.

Written as DNA, the CDR3 is TGCAGCGCGGACAGGGCTCGTCGAGCTTTCTTT. It translates to CSADRARRAFF. V and J are TRBV29-1 and TRBJ1-1; 8 bases agree with TRBD1. CDR3 size: 11 residues. With V trimmed by 7 bases and J by 10 bases, 8 bases remained unmatched. Germline CDR1 is SQVTM and CDR2 is ANQGSEA.

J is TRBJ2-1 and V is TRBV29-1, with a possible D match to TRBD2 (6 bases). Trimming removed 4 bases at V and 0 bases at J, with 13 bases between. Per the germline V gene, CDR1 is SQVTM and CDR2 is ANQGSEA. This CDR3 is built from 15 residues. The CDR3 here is CSVGGGTHSYNEQFF. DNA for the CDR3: TGCAGCGTTGGGGGCGGGACTCACTCCTACAATGAGCAGTTCTTC.

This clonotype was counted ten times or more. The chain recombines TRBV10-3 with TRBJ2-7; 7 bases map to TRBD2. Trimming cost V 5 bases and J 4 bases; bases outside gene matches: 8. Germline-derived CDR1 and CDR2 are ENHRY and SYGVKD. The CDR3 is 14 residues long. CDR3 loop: CAISSVAGPYEQYF. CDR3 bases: TGTGCCATCAGTTCGGTAGCGGGTCCGTACGAGCAGTACTTC.

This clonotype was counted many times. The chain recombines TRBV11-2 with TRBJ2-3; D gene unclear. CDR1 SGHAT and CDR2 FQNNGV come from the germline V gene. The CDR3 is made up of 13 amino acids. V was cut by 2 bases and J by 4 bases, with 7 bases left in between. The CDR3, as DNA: TGTGCCAGCAGCTTATTGCTAGCAGATACGCAGTATTTT. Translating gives CASSLLLADTQYF.

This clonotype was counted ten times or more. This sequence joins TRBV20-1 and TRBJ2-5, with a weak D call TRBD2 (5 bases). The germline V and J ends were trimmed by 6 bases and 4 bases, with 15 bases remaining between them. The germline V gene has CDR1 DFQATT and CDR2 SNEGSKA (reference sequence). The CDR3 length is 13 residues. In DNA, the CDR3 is TGCAGTGCGGCAAGAGGGCCTTCAGAGACCCAGTACTTC. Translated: CSAARGPSETQYF.

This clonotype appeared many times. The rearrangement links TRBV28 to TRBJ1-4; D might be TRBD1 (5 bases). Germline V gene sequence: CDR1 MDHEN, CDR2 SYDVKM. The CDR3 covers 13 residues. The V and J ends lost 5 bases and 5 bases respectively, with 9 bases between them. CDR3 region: CASSEDTNEKLFF. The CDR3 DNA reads TGTGCCAGCAGTGAGGACACAAATGAAAAACTGTTTTTT.

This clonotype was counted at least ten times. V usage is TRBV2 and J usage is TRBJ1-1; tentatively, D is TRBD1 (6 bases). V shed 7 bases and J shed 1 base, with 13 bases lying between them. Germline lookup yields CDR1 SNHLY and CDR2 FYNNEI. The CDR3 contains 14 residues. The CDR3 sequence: CASTRDRRNTEAFF. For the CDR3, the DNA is TGTGCCAGCACTCGTGACAGGAGGAACACTGAAGCTTTCTTT.

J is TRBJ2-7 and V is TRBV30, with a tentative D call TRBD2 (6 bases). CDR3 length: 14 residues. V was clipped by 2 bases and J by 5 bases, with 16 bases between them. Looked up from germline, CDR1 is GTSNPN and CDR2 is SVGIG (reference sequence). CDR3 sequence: CAWSYRAGGNEQYF. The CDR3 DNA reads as TGTGCCTGGAGTTATCGGGCCGGCGGGAACGAGCAGTACTTC.

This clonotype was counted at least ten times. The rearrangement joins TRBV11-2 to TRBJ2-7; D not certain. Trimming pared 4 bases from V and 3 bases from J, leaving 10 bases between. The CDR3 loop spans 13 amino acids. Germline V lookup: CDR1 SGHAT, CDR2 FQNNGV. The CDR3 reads CASSSWVFYEQYF. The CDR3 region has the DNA TGTGCCAGCAGCTCGTGGGTTTTCTACGAGCAGTACTTC.

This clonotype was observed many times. CDR3 residues: CASRAANSPLHF. The CDR3 DNA reads as TGTGCCAGCAGGGCAGCTAATTCACCCCTCCACTTT. V usage is TRBV13 and J usage is TRBJ1-6, with D unresolved. CDR1 is PRHDT and CDR2 is FYEKMQ in the germline V gene (reference sequence). The CDR3 runs 12 residues. Deletions cut 6 bases from V and 6 bases from J, with 6 bases between.

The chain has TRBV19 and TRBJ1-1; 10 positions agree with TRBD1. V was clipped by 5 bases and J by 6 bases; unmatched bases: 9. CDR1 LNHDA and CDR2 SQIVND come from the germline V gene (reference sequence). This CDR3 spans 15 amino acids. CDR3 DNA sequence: TGTGCCAGTAGTCCATCGACAGGGGGCGGCTCTGAAGCTTTCTTT. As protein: CASSPSTGGGSEAFF.

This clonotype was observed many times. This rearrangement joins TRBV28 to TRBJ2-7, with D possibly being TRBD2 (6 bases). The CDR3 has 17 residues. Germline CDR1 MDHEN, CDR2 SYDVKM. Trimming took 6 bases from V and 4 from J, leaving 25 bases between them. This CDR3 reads CASRPRPWRETFYEQYF. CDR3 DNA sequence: TGTGCCAGCAGACCCAGACCGTGGCGGGAAACTTTTTACGAGCAGTACTTC. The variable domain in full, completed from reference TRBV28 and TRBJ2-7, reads DVKVTQSSRYLVKRTGEKVFLECVQDMDHENMFWYRQDPGLGLRLIYFSYDVKMKEKGDIPEGYSVSREKKERFSLILESASTNQTSMYLCASRPRPWRETFYEQYFGPGTRLTVT.

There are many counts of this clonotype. Here the CDR3 DNA reads TGTGCCAGCAGTTCACTACATAGGTACTACGAGCAGTACTTC. Protein: CASSSLHRYYEQYF. The genes are TRBV27 and TRBJ2-7; D is unclear. With 4 bases removed from V and 3 bases from J, the gap between germline ends came to 13 bases. The CDR3 is 14 residues long. The germline V gene has CDR1 MNHEY and CDR2 SMNVEV (reference sequence).

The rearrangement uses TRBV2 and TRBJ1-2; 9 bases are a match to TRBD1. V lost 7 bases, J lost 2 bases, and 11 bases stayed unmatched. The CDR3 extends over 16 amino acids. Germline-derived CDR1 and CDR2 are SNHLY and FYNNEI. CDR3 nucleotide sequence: TGTGCCAGCATGGTATTACTGACAGGGGGAAACTATGGCTACACCTTC. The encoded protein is CASMVLLTGGNYGYTF.

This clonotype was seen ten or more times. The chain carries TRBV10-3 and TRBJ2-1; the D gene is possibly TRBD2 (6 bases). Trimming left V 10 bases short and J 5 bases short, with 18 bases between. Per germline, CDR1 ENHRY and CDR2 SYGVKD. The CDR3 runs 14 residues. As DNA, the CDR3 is TGTGCCAGCAAGGGTCTAGCGATTAACAATGAGCAGTTCTTC. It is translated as CASKGLAINNEQFF.